This T cell receptor (beta chain) was found in a study of PD-L1 blockade in urothelial cancer. Overall study: Patients' atezolizumab regimen, 1,200 mg intravenously every 3 weeks, began in 2014. Samples came from 3 weeks, at the second dose, and 6 weeks into treatment.

Germline V CDR1 and CDR2: SGHVS, FNYEAQ. V lost 5 bases and J lost 5, with 24 bases in between. The CDR3 covers 18 residues. TCRdb's table, derived via immunoSEQ multiplex PCR, lists solely in-frame clones and lacks some. The table records tens of thousands of clones, 80% to 90% of them present only once. Noted time point: peripheral blood 6 weeks after treatment start. Patients were diagnosed with urothelial carcinoma, either locally advanced or metastatic. Sample numbers ranged from 1 to 8 per patient, encompassing pretreatment and on-treatment collections. This TCR was recovered from a man between 60 and 75 years old with urothelial cancer. The material sequenced was PBMCs, taken around atezolizumab (anti-PD-L1) treatment. The rearrangement joins TRBV7-6 to TRBJ1-4; TRBD1 might be the D (6 bases). CDR3 loop: CASSPSGFLGQGNEKLFF. CDR3 nucleotide sequence: TGTGCCAGCAGCCCATCGGGTTTTCTGGGGCAGGGGAATGAAAAACTGTTTTTT. The whole variable domain, remainder taken from reference TRBV7-6 and TRBJ1-4, is GAGVSQSPRYKVTKRGQDVALRCDPISGHVSLYWYRQALGQGPEFLTYFNYEAQQDKSGLPNDRFSAERPEGSISTLTIQRTEQRDSAMYRCASSPSGFLGQGNEKLFFGSGTQLSVL.